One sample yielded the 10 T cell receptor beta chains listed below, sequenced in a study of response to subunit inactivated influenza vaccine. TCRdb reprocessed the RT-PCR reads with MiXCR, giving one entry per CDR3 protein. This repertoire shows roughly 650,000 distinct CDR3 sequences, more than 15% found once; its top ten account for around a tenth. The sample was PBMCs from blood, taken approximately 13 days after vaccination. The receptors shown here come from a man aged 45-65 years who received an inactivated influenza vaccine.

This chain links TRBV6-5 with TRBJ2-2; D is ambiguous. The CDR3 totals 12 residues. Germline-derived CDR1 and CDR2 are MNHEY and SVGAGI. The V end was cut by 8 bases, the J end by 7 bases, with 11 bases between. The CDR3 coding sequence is TGTGCCAGCCGGGCGAATAACGGGGAGCTGTTTTTT. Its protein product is CASRANNGELFF.

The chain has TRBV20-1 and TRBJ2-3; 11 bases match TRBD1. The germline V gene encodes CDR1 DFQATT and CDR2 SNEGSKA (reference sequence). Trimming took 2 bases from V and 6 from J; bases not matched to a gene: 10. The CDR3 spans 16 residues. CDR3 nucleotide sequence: TGCAGTGCTAGATCGACAGGGACAGGGGGATCGGATACGCAGTATTTT. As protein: CSARSTGTGGSDTQYF.

CDR3 coding DNA: TGTGCCAGCAGCCAAGATTTGCTAGCGGGAGGTACCTACAATGAGCAGTTCTTC. As protein: CASSQDLLAGGTYNEQFF. The chain has TRBV4-2 and TRBJ2-1; TRBD2 agrees at 11 bases. The CDR3 is 18 residues long. The V and J ends lost 0 bases and 2 bases, in that order; junction bases with no gene match: 6. Germline V gives CDR1 LGHNA, CDR2 YNFKEQ.

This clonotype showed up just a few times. The CDR3 reads CASRGNEQFF. CDR3 DNA sequence: TGTGCCAGCCGAGGAAATGAGCAGTTCTTC. The chain is built from TRBV11-2 and TRBJ2-1; D call uncertain. This CDR3 spans 10 amino acids. Germline V lookup: CDR1 SGHAT, CDR2 FQNNGV. V was clipped by 8 bases and J by 7 bases, with 6 bases between them.

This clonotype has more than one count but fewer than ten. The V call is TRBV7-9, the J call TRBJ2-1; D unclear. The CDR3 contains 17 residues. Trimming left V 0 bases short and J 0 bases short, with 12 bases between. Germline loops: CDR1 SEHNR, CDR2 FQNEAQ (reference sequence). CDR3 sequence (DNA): TGTGCCAGCAGCTTAGCGGCCCTTAGGGACTCCTACAATGAGCAGTTCTTC. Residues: CASSLAALRDSYNEQFF.

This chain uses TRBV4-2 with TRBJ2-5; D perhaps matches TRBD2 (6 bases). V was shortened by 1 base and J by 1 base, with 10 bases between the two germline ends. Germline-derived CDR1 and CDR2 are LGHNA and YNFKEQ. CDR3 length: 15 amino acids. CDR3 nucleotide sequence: TGTGCCAGCAGCCAAGCCCACGGGGGCCAAGAGACCCAGTACTTC. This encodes CASSQAHGGQETQYF.

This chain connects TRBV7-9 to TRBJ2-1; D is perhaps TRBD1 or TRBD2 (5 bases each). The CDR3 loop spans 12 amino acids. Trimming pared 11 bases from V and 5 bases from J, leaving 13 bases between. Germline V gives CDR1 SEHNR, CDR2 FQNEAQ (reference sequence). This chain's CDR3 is CAVSWGNNEQFF. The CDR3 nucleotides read TGTGCCGTCAGTTGGGGGAACAATGAGCAGTTCTTC. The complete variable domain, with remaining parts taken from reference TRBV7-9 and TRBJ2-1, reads DTGVSQNPRHKITKRGQNVTFRCDPISEHNRLYWYRQTLGQGPEFLTYFQNEAQLEKSRLLSDRFSAERPKGSFSTLEIQRTEQGDSAMYLCAVSWGNNEQFFGPGTRLTVL.

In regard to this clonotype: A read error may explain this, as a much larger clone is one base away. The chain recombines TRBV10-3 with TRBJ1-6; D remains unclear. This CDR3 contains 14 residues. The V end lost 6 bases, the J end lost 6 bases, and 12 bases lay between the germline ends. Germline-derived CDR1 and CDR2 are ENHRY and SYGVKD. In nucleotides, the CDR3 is TGTGCCATCAGAGACGAGGGAGGTAATTCACCCCTCCACTTT. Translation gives CAIRDEGGNSPLHF.

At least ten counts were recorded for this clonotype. The CDR3: CASSLRITSGKGSAKNIQYF. The CDR3 coding sequence is TGCGCCAGCAGCTTGCGTATTACGTCCGGGAAGGGATCAGCCAAAAACATTCAGTACTTC. The rearrangement uses TRBV5-1 and TRBJ2-4; perhaps TRBD2 as D (5 bases). The CDR3 covers 20 residues. Trimming shortened V by 1 base and J by 0 bases, and 23 bases separated the two germline ends. Per the germline V gene, CDR1 is SGHRS and CDR2 is YFSETQ.

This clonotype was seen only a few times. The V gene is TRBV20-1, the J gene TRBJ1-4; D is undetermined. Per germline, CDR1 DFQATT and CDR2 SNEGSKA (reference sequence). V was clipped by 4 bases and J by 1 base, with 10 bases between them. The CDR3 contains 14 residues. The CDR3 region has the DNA TGCAGTGCTATCGTGGGAGGAACTAATGAAAAACTGTTTTTT. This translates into CSAIVGGTNEKLFF.